The 26 T cell receptor beta chains below come from one sample, sequenced in a study of beta chain features in type 1 diabetes. The study, taken as a whole, reports: Type 1 diabetes patients showed a moderate but significant shortening of TCRB CDR3s in all four CD4+ subsets.

The entirety of the isolated RNA underwent reverse transcription, so expressed TCRB transcripts were sequenced. Some clones are missing from TCRdb's copy, which holds only in-frame ones; the method was immunoSEQ multiplex PCR. The data show more than 120,000 clones, less than 15% seen once. Antigen specificity for these receptors is unknown. The sequencing sample was made of central memory CD4+ T cells from blood. The origin of the receptors is a man aged 18 to 30 with type 1 diabetes.

This clone has a handful of counts. The chain has TRBV14 and TRBJ2-3; D tentatively fits TRBD1 or TRBD2 (6 bases each). V lost 8 bases to trimming and J lost 0 bases, with 18 bases between them. Germline CDR1 reads SGHDN; CDR2 reads FVKESK. The CDR3 is 16 residues long. The CDR3 sequence: CASRKSWGASTDTQYF. CDR3 nucleotides: TGTGCCAGCCGCAAATCCTGGGGGGCTAGCACAGATACGCAGTATTTT.

The chain carries TRBV6-1 and TRBJ1-6, with D hard to call. CDR1 is MNHNS, CDR2 SASEGT, per germline. The CDR3 has 15 residues. V was shortened by 1 base and J by 9 bases, with 13 bases between the two germline ends. CDR3 sequence: CASSEVGGPGSPLHF. The CDR3, as DNA: TGTGCCAGCAGTGAAGTTGGAGGGCCTGGTTCACCCCTCCACTTT.

V usage is TRBV7-2 and J usage is TRBJ1-5; perhaps TRBD1 as D (6 bases). The germline CDR1 and CDR2 sequences are SGHTA and FQGNSA. This CDR3 region has 15 residues. V was cut by 5 bases and J by 6 bases, with 17 bases left in between. Here the CDR3 reads CASSEQGVGGQPQHF. The CDR3 DNA reads as TGTGCCAGCAGCGAACAGGGAGTAGGGGGTCAGCCCCAGCATTTT.

The chain joins TRBV29-1 to TRBJ2-7; D remains ambiguous. The CDR3 has 12 residues. Germline CDR1 reads SQVTM; CDR2 reads ANQGSEA. V was cut by 1 base and J by 4 bases, with 8 bases left in between. CDR3 protein: CSVEGVRYEQYF. Written as DNA, the CDR3 is TGCAGCGTTGAAGGGGTGCGGTACGAGCAGTACTTC.

The rearrangement joins TRBV5-6 to TRBJ1-5; D remains unclear. Germline loops: CDR1 SGHDT, CDR2 YYEEEE. The CDR3 is made up of 14 amino acids. Trimming left V 0 bases short and J 5 bases short, with 9 bases between. The CDR3 protein is CASSLVTGDQPQHF. The CDR3 DNA follows: TGTGCCAGCAGCTTGGTAACCGGGGATCAGCCCCAGCATTTT.

The chain recombines TRBV4-1 with TRBJ2-4; D is possibly TRBD2 (6 bases). Trimming cost V 0 bases and J 1 base, with 13 bases left between them. This CDR3 has 17 residues. Germline CDR1 MGHRA, CDR2 YSYEKL. The CDR3 here is CASSQDGDSGAKNIQYF. DNA of the CDR3: TGCGCCAGCAGCCAAGATGGCGACAGCGGGGCCAAAAACATTCAGTACTTC.

The gene calls are TRBV5-1 and TRBJ2-2; no firm D call. CDR1 is SGHRS and CDR2 is YFSETQ in the germline V gene. Trimming pared 2 bases from V and 5 bases from J, leaving 10 bases between. This CDR3 region has 14 residues. The CDR3 is CASSFSVRTGELFF. CDR3 nucleotide sequence: TGCGCCAGCAGCTTCTCCGTGCGGACCGGGGAGCTGTTTTTT.

V usage is TRBV6-6 and J usage is TRBJ2-1; tentative D call: TRBD1 (6 bases). Looked up from germline, CDR1 is MNHNY and CDR2 is SVGAGI (reference sequence). CDR3 size: 14 residues. Trimming cost V 4 bases and J 6 bases, with 13 bases left between them. The CDR3 reads CASSWGQGGNEQFF. CDR3 DNA: TGTGCCAGCAGTTGGGGCCAAGGGGGCAATGAGCAGTTCTTC.

The sample holds many counts of this clone. The chain is built from TRBV30 and TRBJ1-5; D is possibly TRBD1 (5 bases). The CDR3 is made up of 15 amino acids. V was clipped by 4 bases and J by 7 bases, with 20 bases between them. Germline V gene lookup returns CDR1 GTSNPN and CDR2 SVGIG (reference sequence). Here the CDR3 reads CAWTLRGALGQPQHF. CDR3 bases: TGTGCCTGGACTCTAAGAGGGGCCCTTGGGCAGCCCCAGCATTTT.

The chain has TRBV4-2 and TRBJ1-1, with D tentatively TRBD1 (5 bases). Trimming removed 0 bases from V and 0 bases from J, with 14 bases in between. Germline CDR1 LGHNA, CDR2 YNFKEQ. This CDR3 has 17 amino acids. The CDR3 coding sequence is TGTGCCAGCAGCCAAGAAGCGGGGCAGCTCATGAACACTGAAGCTTTCTTT. It encodes CASSQEAGQLMNTEAFF.

The rearrangement joins TRBV9 to TRBJ1-1; 9 bases are shared with TRBD1. Trimming took 4 bases from V and 4 from J; bases not matched to a gene: 5. The V gene's germline CDR1 is SGDLS and CDR2 YYNGEE. The CDR3 totals 14 residues. This CDR3 is CASSRGQGSTEAFF. The CDR3 DNA sequence: TGTGCCAGCAGCCGCGGACAGGGGTCCACTGAAGCTTTCTTT.

This clone was detected a few times. Compared with germline, one end of the junction differs, possibly owing to a read error. The chain uses TRBV5-1 and TRBJ1-2; D gene uncertain. CDR1 is SGHRS, CDR2 YFSETQ, per germline. This CDR3 is built from 15 residues. CDR3: CASSLEGKANYGYTF. DNA of the CDR3: TGCGCCAGCAGCTTGGAGGGCAAAGCTAACTATGGTTACACCTTC.

There are a few counts of this clone. The chain combines TRBV15 with TRBJ1-2, with unresolved D. Germline CDR1 LNHNV, CDR2 YYDKDF (reference sequence). Trimming left V 0 bases short and J 4 bases short, with 12 bases between. The CDR3 is made up of 15 amino acids. CDR3 DNA: TGTGCCACCAGCAGAGATACTGCGGACTTCTATGGCTACACCTTC. Its protein is CATSRDTADFYGYTF.

This clone was found once. The chain is built from TRBV29-1 and TRBJ1-4; 9 nucleotides line up with TRBD1. Germline CDR1 is SQVTM and CDR2 is ANQGSEA. The junction had 16 bases not matched to a gene; V was cut back by 6 bases and J by 5 bases. CDR3 length: 17 residues. CDR3 coding DNA: TGCAGCGTGGGACAGGGATATACCTTTGCCCCAAATGAAAAACTGTTTTTT. Amino acid sequence: CSVGQGYTFAPNEKLFF.

This clone was recorded a few times. The rearrangement uses TRBV19 and TRBJ2-1; TRBD2 aligns across 9 bases. V shed 5 bases, J shed 8 bases, and the junction held 16 bases outside the gene matches. Looked up from germline, CDR1 is LNHDA and CDR2 is SQIVND (reference sequence). CDR3 size: 17 residues. The CDR3 loop reads CASSYLAGSRGADEQFF. DNA for the CDR3: TGTGCCAGTAGTTACCTAGCGGGGAGCCGAGGTGCGGATGAGCAGTTCTTC.

The rearrangement links TRBV7-2 to TRBJ2-7, with D tentatively TRBD2 (6 bases). This CDR3 has 15 amino acids. Trimming stripped 5 bases from V and 2 bases from J, with 16 bases between. Germline lookup yields CDR1 SGHTA and CDR2 FQGNSA. Here the CDR3 DNA reads TGTGCCAGCAGCCCTTCCGGGCAGCGGGCCTACGAGCAGTACTTC. This encodes CASSPSGQRAYEQYF.

There are many counts of this clone. J is TRBJ2-3 and V is TRBV7-3; D possibly corresponds to TRBD2 (6 bases). CDR1 is SGHTA and CDR2 is FQGTGA in the germline V gene. This CDR3 spans 13 amino acids. Trimming took off 6 bases at V and 4 bases at J, with 11 bases between the two ends. The CDR3: CASRTRFPDTQYF. CDR3 nucleotide sequence: TGTGCCAGCAGGACTAGGTTCCCAGATACGCAGTATTTT. Together with reference TRBV7-3 and TRBJ2-3, the CDR3 gives the full variable domain: GAGVSQTPSNKVTEKGKYVELRCDPISGHTALYWYRQSLGQGPEFLIYFQGTGAADDSGLPNDRFFAVRPEGSVSTLKIQRTERGDSAVYLCASRTRFPDTQYFGPGTRLTVL.

This clone was counted between two and nine times. The chain uses TRBV4-2 and TRBJ1-5; tentatively, D is TRBD1 (5 bases). The CDR3 totals 16 residues. The germline CDR1 and CDR2 sequences are LGHNA and YNFKEQ. V gave up 0 bases and J gave up 3 bases, with 12 bases separating them. The CDR3 DNA sequence: TGTGCCAGCAGCCAAGATGGGGGTTGGGACAATCAGCCCCAGCATTTT. It specifies CASSQDGGWDNQPQHF.

CDR3 in DNA: TGCGCCAGCAGCCTGGAAACAGGGAGGATCTACGAGCAGTACTTC. The encoded protein is CASSLETGRIYEQYF. This chain joins TRBV5-1 and TRBJ2-7; D may correspond to TRBD1 or TRBD2 (6 bases each). Trimming left V 4 bases short and J 3 bases short, with 17 bases between. The CDR3 totals 15 residues. CDR1 SGHRS and CDR2 YFSETQ come from the germline V gene.

This clone has only a few counts. J is TRBJ1-2 and V is TRBV6-1; the match to TRBD1 covers 9 bases. Trimming cost V 6 bases and J 8 bases; bases outside gene matches: 10. Germline CDR1 reads MNHNS; CDR2 reads SASEGT. This CDR3 is built from 14 residues. CDR3: CASRAGQGDDGYTF. CDR3 in DNA: TGTGCCAGCAGGGCGGGACAGGGTGACGACGGCTACACCTTC.

There are many counts of this clone. The V gene is TRBV7-8, the J gene TRBJ2-4, with 9 nucleotides matching TRBD2. The V and J ends lost 5 bases and 0 bases, in that order; junction bases with no gene match: 11. In germline, CDR1 is SGHVS, CDR2 FQNEAQ. CDR3 length: 18 residues. CDR3 DNA sequence: TGTGCCAGCAGCCAGCGGTCGGCGGGGGGGGTAGCCAAAAACATTCAGTACTTC. Its protein product is CASSQRSAGGVAKNIQYF.

The chain uses TRBV5-4 and TRBJ2-3; 7 bases are a match to TRBD2. CDR1 and CDR2 (germline): SGHNT, YYREEE (reference sequence). V lost 7 bases and J lost 0; bases outside the gene matches: 11. The CDR3 contains 16 residues. CDR3 amino acids: CASWTRQSSSTDTQYF. The CDR3 DNA sequence: TGTGCCAGCTGGACTAGACAGTCCTCTAGCACAGATACGCAGTATTTT.

The chain joins TRBV14 to TRBJ1-1; the D gene is possibly TRBD1 (5 bases). The length of the CDR3 is 14 residues. The germline CDR1 and CDR2 sequences are SGHDN and FVKESK. V shed 6 bases and J shed 0 bases, with 11 bases lying between them. The CDR3 here is CASRSQGLNTEAFF. The CDR3 region has the DNA TGTGCCAGCAGGAGTCAGGGACTGAACACTGAAGCTTTCTTT.

The rearrangement joins TRBV5-1 to TRBJ2-2, with unresolved D. Germline V gene data show CDR1 as SGHRS and CDR2 as YFSETQ. V lost 2 bases and J 5 bases, leaving 13 bases between the germline ends. The CDR3 contains 15 residues. CDR3 coding DNA: TGCGCCAGCAGCTTTGGTGGGGTCGATACCGGGGAGCTGTTTTTT. This encodes CASSFGGVDTGELFF.

The CDR3 sequence is CASAEGNQPQHF. CDR3 DNA sequence: TGTGCCAGCGCGGAGGGCAATCAGCCCCAGCATTTT. The chain uses TRBV25-1 and TRBJ1-5; D unclear. Germline loops: CDR1 MGHDK, CDR2 SYGVNS. Trimming took off 8 bases at V and 2 bases at J, with 7 bases between the two ends. The CDR3 sequence is 12 residues long. The full variable domain, with the rest looked up from reference TRBV25-1 and TRBJ1-5, is EADIYQTPRYLVIGTGKKITLECSQTMGHDKMYWYQQDPGMELHLIHYSYGVNSTEKGDLSSESTVSRIRTEHFPLTLESARPSHTSQYLCASAEGNQPQHFGDGTRLSIL.

This clone was found a few times. The chain has TRBV5-1 and TRBJ2-3; TRBD1 matches at 9 bases. Germline V gene lookup returns CDR1 SGHRS and CDR2 YFSETQ. The V and J ends lost 4 bases and 5 bases, in that order; junction bases with no gene match: 2. The CDR3 is 13 residues long. Written as DNA, the CDR3 is TGCGCCAGCAGCGTGGGACAGGGAGATACGCAGTATTTT. Amino acid sequence: CASSVGQGDTQYF.